This T cell receptor (beta chain) is from a study of T cell repertoires in cytomegalovirus infection. Study overall: Used in the study were CMV epitopes, some recently identified and HLA-C-restricted, others well-studied and HLA-B-restricted. Evidence of both CMV infection and a matching HLA type came from public TCR beta signatures.

About this clonotype: Its target is not known.

The CDR3 sequence is 15 residues long. Germline trimming cut 0 bases from V and 1 base from J; bases unmatched to any gene: 1. Germline CDR1 and CDR2: SGDLS and YYNGEE. General observations from the study: Cumulated frequencies of public TCR beta families served to identify carriers of CMV plus the relevant HLA. HLA-C-restricted CMV clonotypes gave the most frequent clonotype in two of eight donors.

TCRdb re-derived calls from the reads in MiXCR, one entry per CDR3 protein. The data show 450,000 to 550,000 distinct CDR3 sequences, 40% to 50% seen once. The rearrangement links TRBV9 to TRBJ1-2; 9 bases fit TRBD1. This receptor was identified in a human donor in good health (CMV status not recorded). Some clones in this sample may be carry-over from other donors' samples. This material consisted of cultured PBMCs, taken from culture after CMV antigen stimulation. The CDR3 spells CASSVGGQGNYGYTF. DNA for the CDR3: TGTGCCAGCAGCGTAGGGGGACAGGGTAACTATGGCTACACCTTC.